This TCR beta chain was profiled in a study of shared clonotypes between healthy human individuals. Findings and caveats of the study: In contrast to clonotypes shared by all four donors, non-shared clonotypes had lower generation probabilities. The naive CD4 repertoires of a few donors were compared, and around 4.9% of clonotypes were shared.

Per the authors' pipeline: ImmunoSEQ gave junction-only sequences without quality scores, so filtering differed. Sequenced by immunoSEQ multiplex PCR; TCRdb stores in-frame clones only, minus some. V, J and clone size are taken as reported in that table, and D and trimming were inferred from the DNA itself. Of more than 900,000 clones listed, 70% to 80% are singletons. CDR1 is MDHEN, CDR2 SYDVKM, per germline. This CDR3 contains 14 residues. V gave up 4 bases and J gave up 0 bases, with 7 bases separating them. As concerns this clone: What it binds is unknown.

This chain connects TRBV28 to TRBJ2-1; maybe TRBD2 (6 bases). What was sequenced was memory CD4+ T cells from PBMCs. This sample's subset: CD45RA-negative fraction. The TCR sequence derives from a man aged 18 to 29 in good health. Some clones in this sample may be carry-over from other donors' samples. CDR3 protein: CASSWGVSYNEQFF. CDR3 DNA sequence: TGTGCCAGCAGTTGGGGGGTCTCCTACAATGAGCAGTTCTTC.